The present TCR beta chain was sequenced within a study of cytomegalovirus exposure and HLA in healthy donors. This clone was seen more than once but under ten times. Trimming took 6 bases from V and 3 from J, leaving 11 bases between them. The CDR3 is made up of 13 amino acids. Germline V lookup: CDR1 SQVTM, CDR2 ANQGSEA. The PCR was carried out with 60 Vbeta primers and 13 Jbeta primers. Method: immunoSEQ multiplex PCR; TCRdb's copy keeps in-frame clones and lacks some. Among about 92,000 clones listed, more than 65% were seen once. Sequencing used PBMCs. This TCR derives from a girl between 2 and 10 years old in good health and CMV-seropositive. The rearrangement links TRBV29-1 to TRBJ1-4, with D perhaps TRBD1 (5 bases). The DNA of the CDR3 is TGCAGCGTCCAGGGACTGGCTAATGAAAAACTGTTTTTT. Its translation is CSVQGLANEKLFF.